The clone carrying this TCR beta chain was seen only a few times. Its antigen is not identified. The sequencing template was cDNA reverse transcribed from extracted RNA. Only in-frame clones appear in the TCRdb table, and some are missing; sequencing was by immunoSEQ multiplex PCR. Here the sample spans approximately 98,000 clones, 55% to 75% being singletons. The CDR3 totals 13 residues. The sample is drawn from a study of CD8+ T cells in alopecia areata. Study conclusions and caveats: Relative to normal scalp, lesional scalp, especially alopecia totalis/universalis, showed higher clonality. It was less clear whether patients shared TCRs than it was in mice, possibly because of HLA. Normal skin contains resident alphabeta T cells, and these are also sequenced in scalp samples.

This clonotype was sampled from a human donor in good health. Sequencing was carried out using CD8+ T cells sorted from blood. V is TRBV21-1 and J is TRBJ2-7; TRBD1, the table's D call, was not compared with the DNA. TRBV21-1 is classified as a pseudogene. CDR3 loop: CASSKDSSYEQYF. In nucleotides, the CDR3 is TGTGCCAGCAGCAAGGACAGCTCCTACGAGCAGTACTTC.